This T cell receptor (beta chain) comes out of a study of Ad26.COV2.S vaccination and SARS-CoV-2 variants. The length of the CDR3 is 17 residues. This clone was detected once. The treatment denotes: roughly 20 received Ad26.COV2.S at low or high dose, single or two shots; several received placebo; per-sample allocation not given. Specimens were obtained on day 63 following the first vaccine or placebo injection. An adult of 18-55 years in Boston served as donor. Some clones are missing from TCRdb's copy, which holds only in-frame ones; the method was immunoSEQ multiplex PCR. Among around 270,000 clones listed, 87% were seen once.

The sample here was peripheral blood, taken in a trial of Ad26.COV2.S vaccine versus placebo. This receptor was obtained from a person aged 18 to 65 who received the Ad26.COV2.S COVID-19 vaccine or a placebo. V usage is TRBV21-1 and J usage is TRBJ2-1; the table's D gene call, TRBD2, was not cross checked with the DNA. TRBV21-1 is a known pseudogene. The CDR3 bases are TGTGCCAGCAGCAATGACTGGACTAGCGGGCCCTTCGATGAGCAGTTCTTC. Its protein product is CASSNDWTSGPFDEQFF.